A single sample gave rise to the 6 T cell receptor beta chains below, sequenced in a study of T cell clones after liver transplantation (dated by TCRdb to between 2019 and 2020). The library came from the immunoSEQ multiplex PCR assay. The table was pulled from immuneACCESS by TCRdb, which kept in-frame rearrangements only. Such tables lose some clones; where checked, under half of the loss comes from unresolved V genes, and the rest has no known cause. Present in this sample are tens of thousands of clones, around 84% of which were seen just once. Of the sample, 2.1% is held by the ten largest clones. The input for sequencing was CD4+ T cells from blood, taken about 50 months after liver transplant. The origin of the receptors is a human patient who received a liver transplant. In patients who had a transplant, some T cells may come from the graft donor.

The rearrangement joins TRBV6-1 to TRBJ1-2; D gene unclear. The germline V and J ends were trimmed by 2 bases and 6 bases, with 13 bases remaining between them. CDR1 is MNHNS, CDR2 SASEGT, per germline. The CDR3 spans 14 residues. The CDR3 sequence: CASSERFGEDGYTF. CDR3 nucleotide sequence: TGTGCCAGCAGTGAAAGATTTGGGGAGGATGGCTACACCTTC.

The V and J genes are TRBV14 and TRBJ2-7, with 11 nucleotides matching TRBD2. The CDR3 contains 15 residues. Germline assignment: CDR1 SGHDN and CDR2 FVKESK. Unmatched junction bases numbered 10, after V lost 5 bases and J lost 7 bases. CDR3 nucleotides: TGTGCCAGCAGCGCCAGACTAGCGGGGCGGGGAGAGCAGTACTTC. This encodes CASSARLAGRGEQYF. Filled out from reference TRBV14 and TRBJ2-7, the complete variable domain reads EAGVTQFPSHSVIEKGQTVTLRCDPISGHDNLYWYRRVMGKEIKFLLHFVKESKQDESGMPNNRFLAERTGGTYSTLKVQPAELEDSGVYFCASSARLAGRGEQYFGPGTRLTVT.

The J gene is TRBJ1-1, the V gene TRBV15; D remains unclear. Germline lookup yields CDR1 LNHNV and CDR2 YYDKDF (reference sequence). The CDR3 spans 14 residues. With 1 base removed from V and 0 bases from J, the gap between germline ends came to 6 bases. CDR3 in DNA: TGTGCCACCAGCAGAGCCACCTTGAACACTGAAGCTTTCTTT. Translating it yields CATSRATLNTEAFF.

The V and J genes are TRBV6-4 and TRBJ1-6; possible D gene TRBD1, 5 bases. The germline V and J ends were trimmed by 9 bases and 0 bases, with 15 bases remaining between them. CDR1 MRHNA and CDR2 SNTAGT come from the germline V gene. The CDR3 consists of 16 residues. CDR3 amino acids: CARPDSKCSYNSPLHF. The CDR3 coding sequence is TGTGCCAGGCCTGACAGCAAATGCTCCTATAATTCACCCCTCCACTTT.

The chain has TRBV6-4 and TRBJ2-1, with TRBD1 matching over 9 bases. CDR1 and CDR2 (germline): MRHNA, SNTAGT. The trim removed 6 bases at V and 9 bases at J, leaving 9 bases unmatched. The CDR3 sequence is 14 residues long. This CDR3 is CASSGTGLGGEQFF. The CDR3 DNA reads as TGTGCCAGCAGCGGGACAGGGTTGGGAGGTGAGCAGTTCTTC.

V gene TRBV29-1 combines with J gene TRBJ2-3; D uncertain. The V gene's germline CDR1 is SQVTM and CDR2 ANQGSEA. V gave up 8 bases and J gave up 4 bases, with 13 bases separating them. The CDR3 loop spans 12 amino acids. Here the CDR3 DNA reads TGCAGCCACGGAGCGTCGGCAGATACGCAGTATTTT. This translates into CSHGASADTQYF.